Each of the 27 T cell receptor beta chains below was sequenced from the same sample in a study of shared clonotypes between healthy human individuals. CD45RO-negative, CCR7-positively selected cells formed the naive CD8 fraction, excluding terminally differentiated effector memory CD45RA+ cells. Profiling relied on immunoSEQ multiplex PCR, and the TCRdb table lists in-frame clones only, not all of them. Among millions of clones listed, roughly 91% were seen once. Sequencing input: naive CD8+ T cells from PBMCs. The receptors were sampled from a young man in good health. Some clones in this sample may be carry-over from other donors' samples.

This clone turned up a few times. Other DNA sequences in this sample translate to the same CDR3. The rearrangement uses TRBV6-5 and TRBJ1-5; 7 bases match TRBD1. The germline gives CDR1 MNHEY, CDR2 SVGAGI. The V gene end was trimmed by 4 bases and the J gene end by 1 base; junction bases not matched to a gene: 1. This CDR3 has 14 residues. This CDR3 is CASSLQGSNQPQHF. The CDR3 nucleotides are TGTGCCAGCAGTTTACAGGGGAGCAATCAGCCCCAGCATTTT.

The chain is built from TRBV28 and TRBJ2-3; D ambiguous. Trimming shortened V by 5 bases and J by 2 bases, and 14 bases separated the two germline ends. This CDR3 has 15 amino acids. Germline lookup yields CDR1 MDHEN and CDR2 SYDVKM. This chain's CDR3 is CASSPRLKDTDTQYF. The CDR3 nucleotides read TGTGCCAGCAGTCCCCGATTGAAAGACACAGATACGCAGTATTTT.

This clone has just one count. The chain recombines TRBV11-2 with TRBJ2-7; D gene ambiguous. The CDR3 extends over 14 amino acids. Trimming left V 3 bases short and J 5 bases short, with 14 bases between. From germline, CDR1 is SGHAT and CDR2 FQNNGV. CDR3 DNA sequence: TGTGCCAGCAGCTTGGGCTTAGGGTCCCACGAGCAGTACTTC. It encodes CASSLGLGSHEQYF.

As concerns this clone: Other DNA sequences in this specimen translate into the identical CDR3. J is TRBJ2-7 and V is TRBV5-1; 7 nucleotides align to TRBD2. The CDR3 consists of 13 residues. The trim removed 3 bases at V and 4 bases at J, leaving 4 bases unmatched. Germline V gene sequence: CDR1 SGHRS, CDR2 YFSETQ. Written as DNA, the CDR3 is TGCGCCAGCAGCTGGGGCGGGAGTTACGAGCAGTACTTC. Encoded protein: CASSWGGSYEQYF. The full variable domain, in which reference TRBV5-1 and TRBJ2-7 provide the parts outside the CDR3, is KAGVTQTPRYLIKTRGQQVTLSCSPISGHRSVSWYQQTPGQGLQFLFEYFSETQRNKGNFPGRFSGRQFSNSRSEMNVSTLELGDSALYLCASSWGGSYEQYFGPGTRLTVT.

The chain links TRBV6-1 to TRBJ2-7; D possibly corresponds to TRBD1 (6 bases). This CDR3 has 15 amino acids. Trimming took 4 bases from V and 1 from J, leaving 14 bases between them. Germline V gives CDR1 MNHNS, CDR2 SASEGT. This CDR3 reads CASSAGQGFSYEQYF. CDR3 DNA sequence: TGTGCCAGCAGTGCCGGGCAGGGGTTTTCCTACGAGCAGTACTTC.

This chain joins TRBV5-1 and TRBJ1-2, with 8 nucleotides matching TRBD1. The CDR3 is 14 amino acids. The V and J ends lost 4 bases and 6 bases, in that order; junction bases with no gene match: 8. CDR1 is SGHRS, CDR2 YFSETQ, per germline. CDR3 in DNA: TGCGCCAGCAGCGCTACCCAGGGGGCTAATGGCTACACCTTC. Amino acid sequence: CASSATQGANGYTF.

This chain links TRBV7-6 with TRBJ2-3, with a weak D call TRBD2 (5 bases). V shed 5 bases and J shed 0 bases, with 15 bases lying between them. The CDR3 contains 16 residues. Per the germline V gene, CDR1 is SGHVS and CDR2 is FNYEAQ. The CDR3 protein is CASSPRSGISTDTQYF. The CDR3 DNA follows: TGTGCCAGCAGCCCCCGTTCCGGGATTAGCACAGATACGCAGTATTTT.

The gene calls are TRBV14 and TRBJ1-1; TRBD1 aligns across 9 bases. The CDR3 totals 14 residues. Germline-derived CDR1 and CDR2 are SGHDN and FVKESK. Trimming cost V 0 bases and J 6 bases; bases outside gene matches: 2. CDR3 sequence reads: CASSQETGGSEAFF. The CDR3 bases are TGTGCCAGCAGCCAAGAGACAGGGGGGTCTGAAGCTTTCTTT.

V and J are TRBV5-8 and TRBJ2-3; tentative D call: TRBD2 (6 bases). This CDR3 is 17 amino acids long. V lost 0 bases to trimming and J lost 1 base, with 15 bases between them. The V gene's germline CDR1 is SGHTS and CDR2 YDEGEE. CDR3 amino acids: CASSLEGWEAGTDTQYF. The CDR3 nucleotides read TGTGCCAGCAGCTTGGAAGGTTGGGAGGCCGGCACAGATACGCAGTATTTT.

The chain has TRBV28 and TRBJ2-1, with 7 nucleotides matching TRBD1. This CDR3 is built from 15 residues. CDR1 and CDR2 (germline): MDHEN, SYDVKM. Germline trimming cut 6 bases from V and 3 bases from J; bases unmatched to any gene: 8. CDR3 nucleotides: TGTGCCAGCAGGACTGGACAGGTTTTCTACAATGAGCAGTTCTTC. It encodes CASRTGQVFYNEQFF.

V is TRBV7-3 and J is TRBJ2-7, with 8 bases lining up with TRBD2. V shed 5 bases, J shed 5 bases, and the junction held 11 bases outside the gene matches. The germline gives CDR1 SGHTA, CDR2 FQGTGA. This CDR3 is 15 amino acids long. The CDR3 loop reads CASSLRGSGMDEQYF. DNA for the CDR3: TGTGCCAGCAGCCTTCGGGGTAGCGGGATGGACGAGCAGTACTTC.

V usage is TRBV7-2 and J usage is TRBJ1-1; 7 bases are a match to TRBD1. V shed 6 bases and J 1 base; nucleotides not matched to a gene: 2. This CDR3 has 13 residues. The germline gives CDR1 SGHTA, CDR2 FQGNSA. The CDR3 sequence: CASRGDRNTEAFF. The CDR3 nucleotides read TGTGCCAGCAGGGGGGACAGGAACACTGAAGCTTTCTTT.

J is TRBJ1-1 and V is TRBV6-5, with TRBD1 as a possible D gene (5 bases). Between the trimmed V and J ends, which lost 6 bases and 2 bases, there was a span of 16 bases. Germline loops: CDR1 MNHEY, CDR2 SVGAGI. This CDR3 has 15 residues. Here the CDR3 reads CASRAGPRDNTEAFF. The CDR3 bases are TGTGCCAGCAGAGCAGGGCCTCGGGATAACACTGAAGCTTTCTTT.

The V call is TRBV7-9, the J call TRBJ2-7; a weak D match, TRBD2 (5 bases). Looked up from germline, CDR1 is SEHNR and CDR2 is FQNEAQ (reference sequence). This CDR3 has 13 residues. V was cut by 2 bases and J by 6 bases, with 11 bases left in between. The CDR3 is CASSLLEEAEQYF. CDR3 in DNA: TGTGCCAGCAGCTTATTGGAGGAAGCCGAGCAGTACTTC.

A note on this clone: The sample holds other DNA sequences that translate to the same CDR3. CDR3: CAISESNSGSYEQYF. CDR3 coding DNA: TGTGCCATCAGTGAGTCGAATAGCGGATCCTACGAGCAGTACTTC. The V call is TRBV10-3, the J call TRBJ2-7; D might be TRBD2 (6 bases). The CDR3 has 15 residues. The V gene's germline CDR1 is ENHRY and CDR2 SYGVKD. Trimming shortened V by 0 bases and J by 1 base, and 10 bases separated the two germline ends.

The chain uses TRBV9 and TRBJ2-2; 12 bases agree with TRBD2. This CDR3 is built from 17 residues. Trimming at V came to 4 bases and at J to 3 bases, leaving 7 bases not matched to a gene. Per the germline V gene, CDR1 is SGDLS and CDR2 is YYNGEE. CDR3 sequence reads: CASSPPSGRAYTGELFF. In DNA, the CDR3 is TGTGCCAGCAGCCCCCCTAGCGGGAGGGCCTACACCGGGGAGCTGTTTTTT.

With regard to this clone: Other DNA sequences in the same sample also yield this CDR3. The CDR3 sequence is CASSYSRAGNTEAFF. The CDR3 DNA sequence: TGTGCCAGCAGTTACTCGAGGGCGGGGAACACTGAAGCTTTCTTT. The rearrangement uses TRBV6-5 and TRBJ1-1; D is undetermined. The ends were cut back, 0 bases at V and 1 base at J, with 9 bases in the middle. The CDR3 length is 15 residues. Looked up from germline, CDR1 is MNHEY and CDR2 is SVGAGI.

The chain recombines TRBV28 with TRBJ1-6; perhaps TRBD1 as D (5 bases). Trimming removed 4 bases at V and 3 bases at J, with 7 bases between. The CDR3 has 14 amino acids. Germline CDR1 is MDHEN and CDR2 is SYDVKM. The CDR3 coding sequence is TGTGCCAGCAGTTGGGGCGTCTATAATTCACCCCTCCACTTT. It is translated as CASSWGVYNSPLHF.

The table lists this clone with a few counts. Other DNA sequences in the same sample also yield this CDR3. V gene TRBV9 combines with J gene TRBJ2-1, with 7 positions matching TRBD2. With V trimmed by 0 bases and J by 2 bases, 2 bases remained unmatched. This CDR3 is built from 15 residues. Germline V gene lookup returns CDR1 SGDLS and CDR2 YYNGEE. CDR3 in DNA: TGTGCCAGCAGCGTAGGGCTAGCGGCCTACAATGAGCAGTTCTTC. Translation: CASSVGLAAYNEQFF.

This chain connects TRBV2 to TRBJ2-3; D is unresolved. CDR3 length: 11 residues. The germline V and J ends were trimmed by 6 bases and 4 bases, with 5 bases remaining between them. Germline CDR1 is SNHLY and CDR2 is FYNNEI. The CDR3 reads CASRAADTQYF. In DNA form, the CDR3 reads TGTGCCAGCAGGGCGGCAGATACGCAGTATTTT.

Of note for this clone: The sample carries other DNA sequences with the same CDR3. The rearrangement links TRBV5-1 to TRBJ2-1; 9 nucleotides align to TRBD2. The CDR3 consists of 16 residues. V dropped 1 base and J dropped 0; count of bases not matched to a gene: 2. From germline, CDR1 is SGHRS and CDR2 YFSETQ. CDR3 protein: CASSLSSGSSYNEQFF. As DNA, the CDR3 is TGCGCCAGCAGCTTGAGTAGCGGGAGCTCCTACAATGAGCAGTTCTTC. The entire variable domain, with the rest obtained from reference TRBV5-1 and TRBJ2-1, is as follows: KAGVTQTPRYLIKTRGQQVTLSCSPISGHRSVSWYQQTPGQGLQFLFEYFSETQRNKGNFPGRFSGRQFSNSRSEMNVSTLELGDSALYLCASSLSSGSSYNEQFFGPGTRLTVL.

This chain links TRBV28 with TRBJ2-3, with 8 bases aligning to TRBD1. The CDR3 consists of 15 residues. Per the germline V gene, CDR1 is MDHEN and CDR2 is SYDVKM. The trim removed 7 bases at V and 3 bases at J, leaving 9 bases unmatched. CDR3 loop: CASTHRQGWTDTQYF. The DNA for the CDR3 is TGTGCCAGCACCCACCGACAGGGGTGGACAGATACGCAGTATTTT. The whole variable domain, remainder taken from reference TRBV28 and TRBJ2-3, is DVKVTQSSRYLVKRTGEKVFLECVQDMDHENMFWYRQDPGLGLRLIYFSYDVKMKEKGDIPEGYSVSREKKERFSLILESASTNQTSMYLCASTHRQGWTDTQYFGPGTRLTVL.

The genes are TRBV9 and TRBJ1-2, with 8 nucleotides matching TRBD1. CDR3 length: 15 residues. The ends lost 3 bases at V and 3 bases at J; junction bases unmatched: 7. Germline V CDR1 and CDR2: SGDLS, YYNGEE. The CDR3 DNA is TGTGCCAGCAGCGCTCGGACAGGGAGTGACTATGGCTACACCTTC. Residues: CASSARTGSDYGYTF. Drawing the rest from reference TRBV9 and TRBJ1-2, the complete variable domain is DSGVTQTPKHLITATGQRVTLRCSPRSGDLSVYWYQQSLDQGLQFLIQYYNGEERAKGNILERFSAQQFPDLHSELNLSSLELGDSALYFCASSARTGSDYGYTFGSGTRLTVV.

This clone was seen a single time. The chain combines TRBV6-1 with TRBJ1-5; D is possibly TRBD1 (6 bases). The CDR3 covers 17 residues. The germline gives CDR1 MNHNS, CDR2 SASEGT. V shed 0 bases and J shed 2 bases, with 14 bases lying between them. The CDR3 nucleotides read TGTGCCAGCAGTGAAGCTTTTGGGGGCAGGGGCAATCAGCCCCAGCATTTT. The encoded protein is CASSEAFGGRGNQPQHF.

This rearrangement joins TRBV19 to TRBJ2-3, with 10 positions matching TRBD2. The CDR3 is 14 amino acids. Trimming took 5 bases from V and 6 from J; bases not matched to a gene: 5. CDR1 is LNHDA, CDR2 SQIVND, per germline (reference sequence). The CDR3 DNA reads as TGTGCCAGTAGTCTAGCGGGAGCGTGGGATACGCAGTATTTT. Translation: CASSLAGAWDTQYF.

The CDR3 sequence: CATGTGRQVHGYTF. The CDR3, as DNA: TGTGCCACGGGGACAGGGCGACAAGTTCATGGCTACACCTTC. This rearrangement joins TRBV6-1 to TRBJ1-2, with 9 bases identical to TRBD1. V trimming: 10 bases; J trimming: 6 bases; junction bases outside the gene matches: 12. The CDR3 totals 14 residues. Per germline, CDR1 MNHNS and CDR2 SASEGT.

The CDR3, as DNA: TGCAGCGTTGAGGATGGGCAGGGGTTTAACTATGGCTACACCTTC. Its translation: CSVEDGQGFNYGYTF. The chain joins TRBV29-1 to TRBJ1-2; possibly TRBD1 for D (6 bases). Looked up from germline, CDR1 is SQVTM and CDR2 is ANQGSEA. V lost 3 bases and J lost 1, with 15 bases in between. The CDR3 totals 15 residues. Combining the CDR3 with reference TRBV29-1 and TRBJ1-2 gives the whole variable domain SAVISQKPSRDICQRGTSLTIQCQVDSQVTMMFWYRQQPGQSLTLIATANQGSEATYESGFVIDKFPISRPNLTFSTLTVSNMSPEDSSIYLCSVEDGQGFNYGYTFGSGTRLTVV.